This is a list of T cell receptor beta chains from one sample in a study of blood T cell repertoires in COVID-19. Profiling relied on immunoSEQ multiplex PCR, and the TCRdb table lists in-frame clones only, not all of them. Counted here are some 41,000 clones, approximately 90% occurring once; the ten biggest clones make up around 15%. Sequencing was done on a sample of peripheral blood. The source is a man in his sixties or seventies with active COVID-19. CDR3s include the opening cysteine and the closing phenylalanine or tryptophan. Each record gives: D gene, V gene, J gene, clone size, CDR3 protein, CDR3 DNA. A D gene is named only where the DNA matches it firmly. A row's size may be missing; if present it is once, few, many or a size class.

TRBD1,TRBV2,TRBJ2-1,-,CASSLRDRDEFF,TGTGCCAGCAGTCTCCGGGACAGGGATGAGTTCTTC
-,TRBV7-2,TRBJ1-3,-,CASSFRPNGAGNTIYF,TGTGCCAGCAGCTTCCGACCCAATGGAGCCGGAAACACCATATATTTT
TRBD1,TRBV5-1,TRBJ1-4,-,CASSGTGGTNEKLFF,TGCGCCAGCAGCGGGACAGGGGGCACTAATGAAAAACTGTTTTTT
-,TRBV11-2,TRBJ1-4,-,CASSSTGQINEKLFF,TGTGCCAGCAGCTCAACCGGACAGATTAATGAAAAACTGTTTTTT
-,TRBV27,TRBJ1-2,medium-sized,CASSFGRGYGYTF,TGTGCCAGCAGTTTTGGCAGGGGCTATGGCTACACCTTC
TRBD2,TRBV24-1,TRBJ2-5,once,CATSALGGGMETQYF,TGTGCCACCAGTGCCCTCGGGGGAGGGATGGAGACCCAGTACTTC
-,TRBV19,TRBJ1-4,-,CASSPGEKLFF,TGTGCCAGTAGCCCAGGAGAAAAACTGTTTTTT
-,TRBV27,TRBJ2-2,-,CASSPYTGELFF,TGTGCCAGCAGCCCGTACACCGGGGAGCTGTTTTTT
-,TRBV10-3,TRBJ1-2,once,CAISESAGANYGYTF,TGTGCCATCAGTGAGTCGGCGGGGGCTAACTATGGCTACACCTTC
TRBD2,TRBV12-3/TRBV12-4,TRBJ2-1,-,CATLSGSRDEQFF,TGTGCCACACTTAGCGGGTCTCGCGATGAGCAGTTCTTC
-,TRBV6-5,TRBJ2-7,-,CASSYSNSPPVYEQYF,TGTGCCAGCAGTTACTCGAATTCCCCCCCGGTCTACGAGCAGTACTTC
TRBD2,TRBV7-9,TRBJ2-3,-,CASSLLSGGRTDTQYF,TGTGCCAGCAGCCTCCTTAGCGGGGGTCGGACAGATACGCAGTATTTT
-,TRBV28,TRBJ2-5,-,CASSPDSRQETQYF,TGTGCCAGCAGCCCCGACAGTCGACAAGAGACCCAGTACTTC
TRBD1,TRBV7-3,TRBJ2-2,-,CASSPEQGGTGELFF,TGTGCCAGCAGCCCCGAACAGGGGGGCACCGGGGAGCTGTTTTTT
-,TRBV6-9,TRBJ1-6,-,CATRRTDLLWNSPLHF,TGTGCCACCCGCAGGACAGACCTTCTTTGGAATTCACCCCTCCACTTT
TRBD1,TRBV4-1,TRBJ2-7,-,CASSQAGGQGPYEQYF,TGCGCCAGCAGCCAAGCTGGGGGACAGGGGCCCTACGAGCAGTACTTC
TRBD2,TRBV6-2/TRBV6-3,TRBJ2-2,few,CASSSRAGGSPGELFF,TGTGCCAGCAGTTCCAGAGCGGGCGGGAGCCCCGGGGAGCTGTTTTTT
TRBD2,TRBV28,TRBJ2-7,-,CASILPPWRGGPYEQYF,TGTGCCAGCATCCTACCCCCGTGGCGGGGGGGCCCCTACGAGCAGTACTTC
-,TRBV7-8,TRBJ1-3,-,CASSPGLPRSGNTIYF,TGTGCCAGCAGCCCGGGACTTCCTCGGTCCGGAAACACCATATATTTT
TRBD2,TRBV24-1,TRBJ2-3,-,CATSDPAGNTDTQYF,TGTGCCACCAGTGACCCAGCGGGGAACACAGATACGCAGTATTTT
TRBD2,TRBV5-4,TRBJ2-1,-,CASSLVGDYINEQFF,TGTGCCAGCAGCTTGGTGGGGGACTATATCAATGAGCAGTTCTTC